Listed below are T cell receptor beta chains from one sample, sequenced in a study of T cell clonotyping in hematopoietic cell transplantation. The assay was immunoSEQ multiplex PCR, and TCRdb's table has in-frame clones only and misses some. The sample has approximately 11,000 clones, more than 85% seen once. Sequenced here: peripheral blood mononuclear cells, sampled before stem cell transplant. The receptors were sampled from a middle-aged woman with acute myeloid leukemia. Some clones in this sample may be carry-over from other donors' samples. CDR3s include the opening cysteine and the closing phenylalanine or tryptophan. The order of the fields is V gene, J gene, D gene, clone size, CDR3 DNA, CDR3 protein. A D gene is named only where the DNA matches it firmly. Some rows mark clone size as missing; the rest say once, few, many or name a class of expanded clone.

v_call: TRBV2; j_call: TRBJ2-4; d_call: TRBD2; clone_size: -; cdr3_nt: TGTGCCAGCAGTACGGGACTAGCGGAGGGGAGAAACATTCAGTACTTC; cdr3_aa: CASSTGLAEGRNIQYF
v_call: TRBV7-8; j_call: TRBJ2-1; d_call: TRBD2; clone_size: -; cdr3_nt: TGTGCCAGCAGCCGGACTAGCGGGAGTACATACAATGAGCAGTTCTTC; cdr3_aa: CASSRTSGSTYNEQFF
v_call: TRBV5-6; j_call: TRBJ2-7; d_call: -; clone_size: -; cdr3_nt: TGTGCCAGCAGCTCCGGGCTCTACGAGCAGTACTTC; cdr3_aa: CASSSGLYEQYF
v_call: TRBV27; j_call: TRBJ2-7; d_call: -; clone_size: -; cdr3_nt: TGTGCCAGCAGTTTGGGGACGAGCTCCTACGAGCAGTACTTC; cdr3_aa: CASSLGTSSYEQYF
v_call: TRBV7-2; j_call: TRBJ2-3; d_call: -; clone_size: -; cdr3_nt: TGTGCCAGCAGCACGACACTAGTGGATACGCAGTATTTT; cdr3_aa: CASSTTLVDTQYF
v_call: TRBV2; j_call: TRBJ2-7; d_call: TRBD2; clone_size: -; cdr3_nt: TGTGCCAGCAGTCCGATCCGCGACGGCGGGGGAGAGCAGTACTTC; cdr3_aa: CASSPIRDGGGEQYF
v_call: TRBV2; j_call: TRBJ2-7; d_call: TRBD1; clone_size: -; cdr3_nt: TGTGCCAGCAAACTAGAAGGGACAGGCCATGCCTACGAGCAGTACTTC; cdr3_aa: CASKLEGTGHAYEQYF
v_call: TRBV13; j_call: TRBJ2-3; d_call: -; clone_size: -; cdr3_nt: TGTGCCAGCAGCCTACGGGTTTCAGGGGGCACAGATACGCAGTATTTT; cdr3_aa: CASSLRVSGGTDTQYF
v_call: TRBV25-1; j_call: TRBJ1-5; d_call: -; clone_size: -; cdr3_nt: TGTGCCAGCAGAATGGATAATCAGCCCCAGCATTTT; cdr3_aa: CASRMDNQPQHF
v_call: TRBV2; j_call: TRBJ2-3; d_call: TRBD2; clone_size: -; cdr3_nt: TGTGCCAGCAGTGATCCACTAGCGCCTAGCACAGATACGCAGTATTTT; cdr3_aa: CASSDPLAPSTDTQYF
v_call: TRBV29-1; j_call: TRBJ2-3; d_call: -; clone_size: -; cdr3_nt: TGCAGCGTTGTGAGAATTAGCACAGATACGCAGTATTTT; cdr3_aa: CSVVRISTDTQYF
v_call: TRBV19; j_call: TRBJ2-3; d_call: -; clone_size: -; cdr3_nt: TGTGCCAGTAGTACTAATCGGACAGCTAGACTAGATACGCAGTATTTT; cdr3_aa: CASSTNRTARLDTQYF
v_call: TRBV30; j_call: TRBJ2-3; d_call: -; clone_size: -; cdr3_nt: TGTGCCTGGAGTGAGGGATATACAGATACGCAGTATTTT; cdr3_aa: CAWSEGYTDTQYF
v_call: TRBV11-2; j_call: TRBJ2-7; d_call: -; clone_size: few; cdr3_nt: TGTGCCAGCACCCACCAACCCTACGAGCAGTACTTC; cdr3_aa: CASTHQPYEQYF
v_call: TRBV29-1; j_call: TRBJ2-3; d_call: -; clone_size: -; cdr3_nt: TGCAGCGTTGAAGGTATTTCTAGCAGAAGCACAGATACGCAGTATTTT; cdr3_aa: CSVEGISSRSTDTQYF
v_call: TRBV27; j_call: TRBJ2-1; d_call: -; clone_size: -; cdr3_nt: TGTGCCAGCAGCTCCCAGGGACCCATTAGCAATTCCTACAATGAGCAGTTCTTC; cdr3_aa: CASSSQGPISNSYNEQFF
v_call: TRBV9; j_call: TRBJ2-2; d_call: -; clone_size: -; cdr3_nt: TGTGCCAGCAGCGTCCAAAGCAGGGGGGACACCGGGGAGCTGTTTTTT; cdr3_aa: CASSVQSRGDTGELFF
v_call: TRBV5-1; j_call: TRBJ2-7; d_call: -; clone_size: once; cdr3_nt: TGCGCCAGCAGCAGAACAGGGTTGGACTACGAGCAGTACTTC; cdr3_aa: CASSRTGLDYEQYF
v_call: TRBV19; j_call: TRBJ2-5; d_call: TRBD2; clone_size: -; cdr3_nt: TGTGCCAGTAGACCGACTAGCGTGTGGGAGACCCAGTACTTC; cdr3_aa: CASRPTSVWETQYF
v_call: TRBV5-1; j_call: TRBJ1-2; d_call: -; clone_size: -; cdr3_nt: TGCGCCAGCAGCTTCCAGGAAAACTATGGCTACACCTTC; cdr3_aa: CASSFQENYGYTF
v_call: TRBV5-4; j_call: TRBJ2-3; d_call: -; clone_size: -; cdr3_nt: TGTGCCAGCAGCTTTATAACTAGCACAGATACGCAGTATTTT; cdr3_aa: CASSFITSTDTQYF
v_call: TRBV20-1; j_call: TRBJ2-1; d_call: -; clone_size: -; cdr3_nt: TGCAGTGCTACCTCACAGCATGAGCAGTTCTTC; cdr3_aa: CSATSQHEQFF
v_call: TRBV7-2; j_call: TRBJ2-1; d_call: TRBD1; clone_size: -; cdr3_nt: TGTGCCAGCAGCTTAGGGGGCAGGGGGCGCCCCGGTGAGCAGTTCTTC; cdr3_aa: CASSLGGRGRPGEQFF
v_call: TRBV7-9; j_call: TRBJ2-5; d_call: TRBD2; clone_size: -; cdr3_nt: TGTGCCAGCAGCTTAGGGGCTTTTGGGAGGGAGCAAGAGACCCAGTACTTC; cdr3_aa: CASSLGAFGREQETQYF
v_call: TRBV2; j_call: TRBJ2-5; d_call: -; clone_size: -; cdr3_nt: TGTGCCAGCCGGGACGGACGAAGGGAGACCCAGTACTTC; cdr3_aa: CASRDGRRETQYF
v_call: TRBV5-6; j_call: TRBJ1-1; d_call: -; clone_size: once; cdr3_nt: TGTGCCAGCAGCTTGGAGGCACGGCCTGAAGCTTTCTTT; cdr3_aa: CASSLEARPEAFF
v_call: TRBV9; j_call: TRBJ2-7; d_call: TRBD2; clone_size: -; cdr3_nt: TGTGCCAGCAGCACGTATAGCGGGAGTTACGAGCAGTACTTC; cdr3_aa: CASSTYSGSYEQYF
v_call: TRBV2; j_call: TRBJ1-2; d_call: -; clone_size: -; cdr3_nt: TGTGCCAGCAGTATCGACCGGGACAAGAAGTATGGCTACACCTTC; cdr3_aa: CASSIDRDKKYGYTF
v_call: TRBV10-3; j_call: TRBJ2-7; d_call: TRBD2; clone_size: -; cdr3_nt: TGTGCCATCGCCGGGGGGGGAGAAACCTACGAGCAGTACTTC; cdr3_aa: CAIAGGGETYEQYF
v_call: TRBV29-1; j_call: TRBJ2-7; d_call: TRBD1; clone_size: -; cdr3_nt: TGCAGCGTGGGACAGGGGATGGGCGAGCAGTACTTC; cdr3_aa: CSVGQGMGEQYF
v_call: TRBV29-1; j_call: TRBJ2-5; d_call: -; clone_size: -; cdr3_nt: TGCAGCGTTGGTTCAGGTTTGGGCCAGTACTTC; cdr3_aa: CSVGSGLGQYF
v_call: TRBV9; j_call: TRBJ2-1; d_call: -; clone_size: -; cdr3_nt: TGTGCCAGCAGCGCCAGCGGGTGGGCCTACAATGAGCAGTTCTTC; cdr3_aa: CASSASGWAYNEQFF
v_call: TRBV27; j_call: TRBJ2-2; d_call: -; clone_size: -; cdr3_nt: TGTGCCAGCAGTTTTGTTAGCGGAACCCCGAACACCGGGGAGCTGTTTTTT; cdr3_aa: CASSFVSGTPNTGELFF
v_call: TRBV7-6; j_call: TRBJ2-7; d_call: -; clone_size: -; cdr3_nt: TGTGCCAGCAGCAAAGTCACGCGAGCTAGCACTAGCGAGCAGTACTTC; cdr3_aa: CASSKVTRASTSEQYF
v_call: TRBV5-1; j_call: TRBJ2-7; d_call: -; clone_size: -; cdr3_nt: TGCGCCAGCAGCCCCCCCGGAAACGAGCAGTACTTC; cdr3_aa: CASSPPGNEQYF
v_call: TRBV27; j_call: TRBJ2-7; d_call: -; clone_size: -; cdr3_nt: TGTGCCAGCAGTTTGGGCCCCTCCTACGAGCAGTACTTC; cdr3_aa: CASSLGPSYEQYF
v_call: TRBV19; j_call: TRBJ1-5; d_call: -; clone_size: -; cdr3_nt: TGTGCCAGTAGGACCCGCGGGGCTTTAGATCAGCCCCAGCATTTT; cdr3_aa: CASRTRGALDQPQHF
v_call: TRBV5-1; j_call: TRBJ1-1; d_call: -; clone_size: -; cdr3_nt: TGCGCCAGCAGCTTAGGGAGCTCTTACACTGAAGCTTTCTTT; cdr3_aa: CASSLGSSYTEAFF
v_call: TRBV7-7; j_call: TRBJ2-6; d_call: TRBD1; clone_size: -; cdr3_nt: TGTGCCAGCAGCTTAGGAGGGGGCCCAGGGGCCAACGTCCTGACTTTC; cdr3_aa: CASSLGGGPGANVLTF
v_call: TRBV27; j_call: TRBJ1-2; d_call: TRBD1; clone_size: -; cdr3_nt: TGTGCCAGCAGTCCCAACCGACAGGGGAGGAAAACCTTC; cdr3_aa: CASSPNRQGRKTF
v_call: TRBV2; j_call: TRBJ1-5; d_call: -; clone_size: -; cdr3_nt: TGTGCCAGCAGTCCCGCCTTGACAGGTTCCCGTTCTTATAGCAATCAGCCCCAGCATTTT; cdr3_aa: CASSPALTGSRSYSNQPQHF
v_call: TRBV19; j_call: TRBJ1-1; d_call: TRBD1; clone_size: -; cdr3_nt: TGTGCCAGTAGTATGAAGACAGGGCAAATGAACACTGAAGCTTTCTTT; cdr3_aa: CASSMKTGQMNTEAFF
v_call: TRBV18; j_call: TRBJ2-7; d_call: TRBD1; clone_size: -; cdr3_nt: TGTGCCAGCTCAGGATCCGGGACAGCCGCCTACGAGCAGTACTTC; cdr3_aa: CASSGSGTAAYEQYF
v_call: TRBV5-6; j_call: TRBJ2-1; d_call: TRBD2; clone_size: -; cdr3_nt: TGTGCCAGCAGCTTTCAACTAGCGGGAGATAATGAGCAGTTCTTC; cdr3_aa: CASSFQLAGDNEQFF
v_call: TRBV4-1; j_call: TRBJ1-2; d_call: -; clone_size: -; cdr3_nt: TGCGCCAGCAGCCAAGATCTGGCATCTAACTATGGCTACACCTTC; cdr3_aa: CASSQDLASNYGYTF
v_call: TRBV27; j_call: TRBJ1-1; d_call: -; clone_size: -; cdr3_nt: TGTGCCAGCAGTTTTGGGGTGAGGACTGAAGCTTTCTTT; cdr3_aa: CASSFGVRTEAFF
v_call: TRBV21-1; j_call: TRBJ2-7; d_call: -; clone_size: -; cdr3_nt: TGTGCCAGCAGCTTCCGGGACGGGGCCTACGAGCAGTACTTC; cdr3_aa: CASSFRDGAYEQYF
v_call: TRBV7-6; j_call: TRBJ2-7; d_call: -; clone_size: -; cdr3_nt: TGTGCCAGCAGCTTAAGGGGGACCTACGAGCAGTACTTC; cdr3_aa: CASSLRGTYEQYF
v_call: TRBV5-3; j_call: TRBJ1-2; d_call: -; clone_size: -; cdr3_nt: TGTGCCAGAAGCTTTCGGGACATACCAAACTATGGCTACACCTTC; cdr3_aa: CARSFRDIPNYGYTF
v_call: TRBV6-1; j_call: TRBJ2-2; d_call: TRBD1; clone_size: once; cdr3_nt: TGTGCCAGCAGGTACCGGGACAGGGTCGGCGGGGAGCTGTTTTTT; cdr3_aa: CASRYRDRVGGELFF
v_call: TRBV5-1; j_call: TRBJ2-6; d_call: -; clone_size: -; cdr3_nt: TGCGCCACCTCCAGGGATTCTGGGGCCAACGTCCTGACTTTC; cdr3_aa: CATSRDSGANVLTF
v_call: TRBV7-2; j_call: TRBJ2-7; d_call: TRBD2; clone_size: -; cdr3_nt: TGTGCCTCCGGGGGGAACTACGAGCAGTACTTC; cdr3_aa: CASGGNYEQYF
v_call: TRBV19; j_call: TRBJ2-7; d_call: TRBD1; clone_size: -; cdr3_nt: TGTGCCAGTAGTATCTTCCGAACAGGGGGTGAGCAGTACTTC; cdr3_aa: CASSIFRTGGEQYF